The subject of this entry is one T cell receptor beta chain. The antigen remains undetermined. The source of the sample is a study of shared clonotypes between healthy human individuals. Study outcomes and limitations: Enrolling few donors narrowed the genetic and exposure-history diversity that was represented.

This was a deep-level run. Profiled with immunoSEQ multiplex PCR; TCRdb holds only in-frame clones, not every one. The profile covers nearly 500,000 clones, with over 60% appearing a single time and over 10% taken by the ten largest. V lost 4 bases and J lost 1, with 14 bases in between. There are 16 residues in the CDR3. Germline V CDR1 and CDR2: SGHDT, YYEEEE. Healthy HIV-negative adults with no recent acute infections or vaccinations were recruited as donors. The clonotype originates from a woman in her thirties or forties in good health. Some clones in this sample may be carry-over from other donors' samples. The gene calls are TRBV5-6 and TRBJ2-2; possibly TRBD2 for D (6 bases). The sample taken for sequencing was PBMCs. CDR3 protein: CASSPATRRNTGELFF. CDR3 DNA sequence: TGTGCCAGCAGCCCGGCGACTAGGCGGAACACCGGGGAGCTGTTTTTT.